One sample yielded the 4 T cell receptor beta chains listed below, sequenced in a study of beta chain features in type 1 diabetes. The study, taken as a whole, reports: Researchers report that Type 1 diabetes patients had moderately but significantly shorter TCRB CDR3s across all four CD4+ subsets.

No antigen has been assigned to these receptors. Isolated RNA was reverse transcribed in full, so expressed TCRB transcripts were sequenced. Using immunoSEQ multiplex PCR, the repertoire was profiled, and TCRdb retains in-frame clones only, with some absent. The table records more than 250,000 clones, 14% of them present only once. Sequencing was done on a sample of naive CD4+ T cells from blood. The receptors shown here come from a man aged 25 to 40 with type 1 diabetes.

The J gene is TRBJ2-1, the V gene TRBV7-2; TRBD2 matches at 9 bases. The CDR3 sequence is 15 residues long. J gave up 5 bases and V 4 bases, and 6 bases lay outside the gene matches. Germline V gene data show CDR1 as SGHTA and CDR2 as FQGNSA. In DNA, the CDR3 is TGTGCCAGCAGCTCCAGGACTAGCGTAGACAATGAGCAGTTCTTC. The encoded protein is CASSSRTSVDNEQFF.

This rearrangement joins TRBV29-1 to TRBJ1-1; a weak D match, TRBD1 (6 bases). The CDR3 spans 16 residues. The V end lost 7 bases, the J end lost 4 bases, and 25 bases lay between the germline ends. CDR1 and CDR2 from the germline V gene are SQVTM and ANQGSEA. CDR3: CSGTTQGVGPSTEAFF. The CDR3 DNA reads as TGCAGCGGTACCACACAGGGAGTTGGTCCGAGCACTGAAGCTTTCTTT.

The chain is built from TRBV5-1 and TRBJ1-4, with TRBD1 matching 7 bases. This CDR3 has 14 amino acids. Germline V lookup: CDR1 SGHRS, CDR2 YFSETQ. The V and J ends lost 4 bases and 6 bases, in that order; junction bases with no gene match: 6. The CDR3 DNA sequence: TGCGCCAGCAGCATGATCGGGACAGATGAAAAACTGTTTTTT. As protein: CASSMIGTDEKLFF.

This clone showed up just a few times. The gene calls are TRBV6-4 and TRBJ2-1; 8 bases line up with TRBD2. This CDR3 is built from 17 residues. V gave up 2 bases and J gave up 4 bases; unmatched junction bases: 10. Germline CDR1 MRHNA, CDR2 SNTAGT. DNA of the CDR3: TGTGCCAGCAGTGACGGAACTAGCGGAATACCTTACAATGAGCAGTTCTTC. Amino acids: CASSDGTSGIPYNEQFF.